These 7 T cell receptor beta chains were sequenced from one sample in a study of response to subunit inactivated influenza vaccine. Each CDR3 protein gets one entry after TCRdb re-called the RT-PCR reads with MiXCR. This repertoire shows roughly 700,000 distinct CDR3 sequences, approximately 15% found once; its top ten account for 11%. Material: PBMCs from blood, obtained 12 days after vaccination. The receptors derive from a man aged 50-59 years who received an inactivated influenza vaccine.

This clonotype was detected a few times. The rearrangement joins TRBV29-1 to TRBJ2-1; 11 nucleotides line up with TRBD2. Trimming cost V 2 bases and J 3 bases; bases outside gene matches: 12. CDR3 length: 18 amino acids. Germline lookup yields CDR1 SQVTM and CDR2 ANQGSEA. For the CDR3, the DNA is TGCAGCGTTGAAACACTAGCGGGAGTCTCCCCGTTCTACAATGAGCAGTTCTTC. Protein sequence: CSVETLAGVSPFYNEQFF.

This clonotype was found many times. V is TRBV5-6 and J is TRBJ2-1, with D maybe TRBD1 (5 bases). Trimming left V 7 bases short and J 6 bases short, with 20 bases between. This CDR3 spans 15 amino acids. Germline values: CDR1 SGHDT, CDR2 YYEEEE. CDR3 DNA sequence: TGTGCCAGCGGCGAATTAGGGGCCTCGTCCAATGAGCAGTTCTTC. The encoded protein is CASGELGASSNEQFF.

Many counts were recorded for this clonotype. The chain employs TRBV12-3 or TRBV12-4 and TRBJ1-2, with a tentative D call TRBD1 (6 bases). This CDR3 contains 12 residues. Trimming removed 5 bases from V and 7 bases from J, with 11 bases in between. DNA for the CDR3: TGTGCCAGCAGTATGACAGGTGGTGGCTACACCTTC. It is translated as CASSMTGGGYTF.

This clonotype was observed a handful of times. CDR3 sequence reads: CASSLMAVRTDTGELFF. The CDR3 bases are TGTGCCAGCAGCTTGATGGCCGTCAGGACCGACACCGGGGAGCTGTTTTTT. The rearrangement joins TRBV7-2 to TRBJ2-2; D uncertain. In germline, CDR1 is SGHTA, CDR2 FQGNSA. The CDR3 runs 17 residues. V was pared by 3 bases and J by 3 bases, with 17 bases between.

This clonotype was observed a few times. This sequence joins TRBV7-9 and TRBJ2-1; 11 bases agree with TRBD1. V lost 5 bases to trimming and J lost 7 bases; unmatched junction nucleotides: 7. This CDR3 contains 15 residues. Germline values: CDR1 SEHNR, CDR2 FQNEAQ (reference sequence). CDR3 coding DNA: TGTGCCAGCAGCGCGGGGACAGGGGGGGTTAATGAGCAGTTCTTC. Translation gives CASSAGTGGVNEQFF.

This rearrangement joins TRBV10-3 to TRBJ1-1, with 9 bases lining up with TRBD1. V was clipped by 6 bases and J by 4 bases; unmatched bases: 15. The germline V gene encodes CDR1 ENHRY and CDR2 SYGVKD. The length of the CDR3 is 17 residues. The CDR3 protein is CAIRAPGQGGIGTEAFF. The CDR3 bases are TGTGCCATCAGGGCACCGGGACAGGGAGGGATTGGCACTGAAGCTTTCTTT.

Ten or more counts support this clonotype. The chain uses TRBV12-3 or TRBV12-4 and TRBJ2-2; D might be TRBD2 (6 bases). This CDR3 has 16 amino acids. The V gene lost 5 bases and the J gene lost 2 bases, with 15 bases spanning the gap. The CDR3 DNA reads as TGTGCCAGCAGTCCAACTAGCCGAGGAAACACCGGGGAGCTGTTTTTT. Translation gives CASSPTSRGNTGELFF.